Shown below are 6 T cell receptor beta chains from a single sample sequenced in a study of T-cell reconstitution after alpha-beta-depleted transplantation in children. Preparation of the TCRbeta library involved a method that used unique molecular identifiers. In TCRdb, the PCR reads were re-called with MiXCR into one record per CDR3 protein. This table holds 250,000 to 300,000 distinct CDR3 sequences, around a tenth found once. Here the sequenced sample was peripheral blood, taken 180 days after TCRalphabeta/CD19-depleted stem cell transplant. All receptors derive from a male patient aged 2 to 10 who had a stem cell transplant for chronic granulomatous disease, so the T cells may come from the graft donor.

This clonotype occurred many times. J is TRBJ2-7 and V is TRBV5-5; the match to TRBD1 covers 9 bases. Germline-derived CDR1 and CDR2 are SGHKS and YYEKEE (reference sequence). The CDR3 extends over 15 amino acids. V was pared by 4 bases and J by 3 bases, with 8 bases of the junction left unmatched. Written as DNA, the CDR3 is TGTGCCAGCAGCACCGACAGGGGGGTTTTCTACGAGCAGTACTTC. Residues: CASSTDRGVFYEQYF.

This clonotype was found many times. This chain joins TRBV5-5 and TRBJ1-5, with TRBD1 matching over 7 bases. The length of the CDR3 is 14 residues. Germline values: CDR1 SGHKS, CDR2 YYEKEE (reference sequence). After removal of 0 bases from V and 4 bases from J, the junction contained 1 base not matched to a gene. CDR3 in amino acids: CASSLVTGNQPQHF. In nucleotides, the CDR3 is TGTGCCAGCAGCTTGGTGACAGGGAATCAGCCCCAGCATTTT.

Note on this clonotype: This may come from a read error, since a much larger clone is one base off. V gene TRBV6-5 combines with J gene TRBJ2-7; D perhaps matches TRBD2 (6 bases). This CDR3 spans 15 amino acids. Trimming shortened V by 1 base and J by 4 bases, and 14 bases separated the two germline ends. CDR1 and CDR2 (germline): MNHEY, SVGAGI. The CDR3 nucleotides are TGTGCCAGCAGTTACTTCGGGGACTCGGTATACGAGCAGTACTTC. The encoded protein is CASSYFGDSVYEQYF.

This clonotype has a count of ten or more. The chain combines TRBV5-1 with TRBJ2-5, with D perhaps matching TRBD2 (6 bases). This CDR3 has 16 residues. Germline loops: CDR1 SGHRS, CDR2 YFSETQ. Trimming removed 0 bases from V and 1 base from J, with 13 bases in between. The CDR3 DNA is TGCGCCAGCAGCTTGGCCGTCGGGGACTTCCAAGAGACCCAGTACTTC. Its translation is CASSLAVGDFQETQYF.

The chain links TRBV7-9 to TRBJ2-1, with D uncertain. Trimming removed 1 base from V and 2 bases from J, with 15 bases in between. The CDR3 is 17 amino acids. Germline V lookup: CDR1 SEHNR, CDR2 FQNEAQ (reference sequence). Here the CDR3 reads CASSLDPPPGTYNEQFF. DNA for the CDR3: TGTGCCAGCAGCTTAGATCCCCCCCCCGGAACCTACAATGAGCAGTTCTTC.

This clonotype has at least ten counts. The genes are TRBV9 and TRBJ2-3; weak D call: TRBD2 (5 bases). This CDR3 spans 14 amino acids. CDR1 SGDLS and CDR2 YYNGEE come from the germline V gene. Trimming removed 4 bases at V and 2 bases at J, with 11 bases between. CDR3 region: CASSHGLNTDTQYF. The DNA for the CDR3 is TGTGCCAGCAGCCACGGACTCAACACAGATACGCAGTATTTT.